These T cell receptor beta chains were read from a single sample in a study of blood T cell repertoires in COVID-19. Clones were read by immunoSEQ multiplex PCR, and TCRdb kept only the in-frame ones, dropping some. Among tens of thousands of clones listed, around 86% were seen once. The sample taken for sequencing was peripheral blood. These receptors originate from a man at least 80 years old with acute or convalescent COVID-19. CDR3s include the opening cysteine and the closing phenylalanine or tryptophan. The D gene is left open where the match is weak. Some rows have no size entry. The others give once, few or many, or a class for an expanded clone.

- | TRBD1 | TRBJ2-2 | TRBV5-1 | TGCGCCAGCAGCTGGGACAGGGCAAACACCGGGGAGCTGTTTTTT | CASSWDRANTGELFF
- | TRBD1 | TRBJ1-2 | TRBV2 | TGTGCCAGCAGTCCTAGACAGGGCCTCTATGGCTACACCTTC | CASSPRQGLYGYTF
- | TRBD1 | TRBJ1-2 | TRBV2 | TGTGCCAGCAGTGAAAGTGGGGGACAGGGGAACTATGGCTACACCTTC | CASSESGGQGNYGYTF
- | TRBD1 | TRBJ2-5 | TRBV5-4 | TGTGCCAGCAGCTCCCAAACAGGGGGCAAAGAGACCCAGTACTTC | CASSSQTGGKETQYF
once | - | TRBJ1-5 | TRBV28 | TGTGCCAGCAGCTGGGGCGAGCAGCCCCAGCATTTT | CASSWGEQPQHF
few | - | TRBJ2-3 | TRBV6-5 | TGTGCCAGCAGTTACGGGGCAGGCCCTAGCACAGATACGCAGTATTTT | CASSYGAGPSTDTQYF
- | TRBD2 | TRBJ2-7 | TRBV4-1 | TGCGCCAGCAGCCAAGTCGGACTAGCGGGATCGTACGAGCAGTACTTC | CASSQVGLAGSYEQYF
once | TRBD1 | TRBJ2-7 | TRBV6-6 | TGTGCCAGCAGAGATACCGGGACAGGGTACGAGCAGTACTTC | CASRDTGTGYEQYF
- | - | TRBJ1-4 | TRBV19 | TGTGCCAGTATCAACCGGGCCCTAGAGGGAAAACTGTTTTTT | CASINRALEGKLFF
- | TRBD2 | TRBJ2-2 | TRBV28 | TGTGCCAGCAGCTTCCAGCGGGAGCCCGCCACCGGGGAGCTGTTTTTT | CASSFQREPATGELFF